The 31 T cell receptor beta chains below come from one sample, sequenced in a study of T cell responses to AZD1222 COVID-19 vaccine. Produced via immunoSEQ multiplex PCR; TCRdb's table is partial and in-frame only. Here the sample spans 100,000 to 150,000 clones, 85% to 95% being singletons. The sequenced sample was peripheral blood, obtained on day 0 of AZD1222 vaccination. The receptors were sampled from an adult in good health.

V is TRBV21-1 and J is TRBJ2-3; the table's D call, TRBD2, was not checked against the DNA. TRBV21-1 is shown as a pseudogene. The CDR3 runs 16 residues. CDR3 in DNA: TGTGCCAGCAGCAAAGTGAGCCCGCCCAGCACAGATACGCAGTATTTT. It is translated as CASSKVSPPSTDTQYF.

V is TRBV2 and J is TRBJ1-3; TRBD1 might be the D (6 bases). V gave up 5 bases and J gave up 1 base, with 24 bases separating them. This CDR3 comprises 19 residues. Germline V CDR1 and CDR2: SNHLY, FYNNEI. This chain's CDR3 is CASSPFFNFGGQSGNTIYF. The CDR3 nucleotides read TGTGCCAGCAGTCCCTTTTTTAATTTCGGGGGGCAATCTGGAAACACCATATATTTT.

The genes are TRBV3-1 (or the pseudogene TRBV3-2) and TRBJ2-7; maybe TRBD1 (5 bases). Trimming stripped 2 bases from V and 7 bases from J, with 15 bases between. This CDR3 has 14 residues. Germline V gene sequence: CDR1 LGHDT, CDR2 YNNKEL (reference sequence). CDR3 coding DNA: TGTGCCAGCAGCCAACTAGGACATCGGACGGAGCAGTACTTC. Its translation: CASSQLGHRTEQYF.

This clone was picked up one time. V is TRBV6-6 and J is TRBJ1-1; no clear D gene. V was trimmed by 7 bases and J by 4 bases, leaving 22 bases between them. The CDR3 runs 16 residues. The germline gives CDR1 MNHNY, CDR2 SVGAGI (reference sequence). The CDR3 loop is CASTLLLLPPGTEAFF. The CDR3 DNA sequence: TGTGCCAGCACCCTACTACTCCTCCCTCCGGGCACTGAAGCTTTCTTT.

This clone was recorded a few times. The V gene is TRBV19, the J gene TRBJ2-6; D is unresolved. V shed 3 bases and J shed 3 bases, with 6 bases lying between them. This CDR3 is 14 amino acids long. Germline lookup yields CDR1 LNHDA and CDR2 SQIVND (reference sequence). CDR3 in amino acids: CASSMPGGANVLTF. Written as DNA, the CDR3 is TGTGCCAGTAGTATGCCAGGTGGGGCCAACGTCCTGACTTTC. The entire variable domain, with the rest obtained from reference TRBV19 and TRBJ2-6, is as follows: DGGITQSPKYLFRKEGQNVTLSCEQNLNHDAMYWYRQDPGQGLRLIYYSQIVNDFQKGDIAEGYSVSREKKESFPLTVTSAQKNPTAFYLCASSMPGGANVLTFGAGSRLTVL.

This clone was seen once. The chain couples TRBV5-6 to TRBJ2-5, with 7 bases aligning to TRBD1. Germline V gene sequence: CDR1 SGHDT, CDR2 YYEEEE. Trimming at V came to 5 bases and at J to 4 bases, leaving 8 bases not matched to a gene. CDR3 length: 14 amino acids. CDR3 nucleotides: TGTGCCAGCAGTAAAACAGGGGTTGGAGAGACCCAGTACTTC. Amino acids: CASSKTGVGETQYF. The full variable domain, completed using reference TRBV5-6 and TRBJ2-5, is DAGVTQSPTHLIKTRGQQVTLRCSPKSGHDTVSWYQQALGQGPQFIFQYYEEEERQRGNFPDRFSGHQFPNYSSELNVNALLLGDSALYLCASSKTGVGETQYFGPGTRLLVL.

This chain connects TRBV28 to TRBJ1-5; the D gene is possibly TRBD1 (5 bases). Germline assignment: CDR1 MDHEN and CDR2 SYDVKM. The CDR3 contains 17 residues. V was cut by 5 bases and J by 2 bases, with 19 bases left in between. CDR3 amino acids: CASSPSLGDFGNQPQHF. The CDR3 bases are TGTGCCAGCAGTCCCTCCTTGGGGGATTTCGGCAATCAGCCCCAGCATTTT.

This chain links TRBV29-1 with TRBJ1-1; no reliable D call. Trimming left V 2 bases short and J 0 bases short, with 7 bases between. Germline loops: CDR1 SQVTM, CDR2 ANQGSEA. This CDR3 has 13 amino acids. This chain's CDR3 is CSVEPSMNTEAFF. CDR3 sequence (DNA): TGCAGCGTTGAACCCAGCATGAACACTGAAGCTTTCTTT.

The CDR3 reads CASSLDGGQGGNEQFF. The DNA for the CDR3 is TGTGCCAGCAGCTTAGATGGGGGACAGGGGGGCAATGAGCAGTTCTTC. The chain has TRBV11-3 and TRBJ2-1; 11 bases are a match to TRBD1. Germline lookup yields CDR1 SGHNT and CDR2 YENEEA. The CDR3 sequence is 16 residues long. J gave up 6 bases and V 0 bases, and 4 bases lay outside the gene matches.

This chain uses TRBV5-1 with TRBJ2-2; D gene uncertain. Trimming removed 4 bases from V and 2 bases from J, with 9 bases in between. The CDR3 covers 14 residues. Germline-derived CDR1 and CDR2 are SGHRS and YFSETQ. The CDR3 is CASSAATNTGELFF. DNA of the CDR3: TGCGCCAGCAGCGCGGCGACCAACACCGGGGAGCTGTTTTTT.

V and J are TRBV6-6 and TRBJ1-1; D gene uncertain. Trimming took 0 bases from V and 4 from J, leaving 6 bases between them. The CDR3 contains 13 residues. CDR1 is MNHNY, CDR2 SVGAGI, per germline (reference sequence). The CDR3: CASSYSRATEAFF. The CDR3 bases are TGTGCCAGCAGTTACTCGAGAGCCACTGAAGCTTTCTTT.

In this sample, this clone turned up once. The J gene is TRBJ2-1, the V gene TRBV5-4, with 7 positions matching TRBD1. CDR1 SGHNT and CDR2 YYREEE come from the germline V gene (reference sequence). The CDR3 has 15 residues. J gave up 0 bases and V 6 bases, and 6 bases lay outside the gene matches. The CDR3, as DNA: TGTGCCAGCAATAACGGGGACAGCTCCTACAATGAGCAGTTCTTC. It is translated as CASNNGDSSYNEQFF.

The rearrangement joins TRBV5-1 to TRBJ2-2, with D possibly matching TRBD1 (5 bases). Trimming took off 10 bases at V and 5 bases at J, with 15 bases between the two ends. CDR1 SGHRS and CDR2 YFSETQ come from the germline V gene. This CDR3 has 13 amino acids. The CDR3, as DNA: TGCGCCCCCCAGGGCCTTAGGACCGGGGAGCTGTTTTTT. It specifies CAPQGLRTGELFF.

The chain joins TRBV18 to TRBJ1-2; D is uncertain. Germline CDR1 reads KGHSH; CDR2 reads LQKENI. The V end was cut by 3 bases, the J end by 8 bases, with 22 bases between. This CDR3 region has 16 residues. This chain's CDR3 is CASSPPGSLLERGYTF. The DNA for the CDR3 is TGTGCCAGCTCACCCCCGGGATCCCTATTAGAGCGCGGCTACACCTTC.

The CDR3 DNA is TGTGCCAGCAGCCCCAGTGGGAGCCCGAGATCGCCGGGAGATATGTATGAGCAGTTCTTC. It translates to CASSPSGSPRSPGDMYEQFF. V usage is TRBV13 and J usage is TRBJ2-1; weak D call: TRBD2 (6 bases). Trimming removed 5 bases from V and 8 bases from J, with 34 bases in between. The CDR3 sequence is 20 residues long. Germline V gene data show CDR1 as PRHDT and CDR2 as FYEKMQ (reference sequence).

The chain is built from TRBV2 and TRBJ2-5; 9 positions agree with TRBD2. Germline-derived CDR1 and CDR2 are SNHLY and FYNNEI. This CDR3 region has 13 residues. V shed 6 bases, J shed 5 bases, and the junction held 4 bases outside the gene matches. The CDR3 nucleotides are TGTGCCAGCAGGGAGGGACTAGCCGAGACCCAGTACTTC. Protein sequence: CASREGLAETQYF. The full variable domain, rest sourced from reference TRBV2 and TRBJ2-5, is EPEVTQTPSHQVTQMGQEVILRCVPISNHLYFYWYRQILGQKVEFLVSFYNNEISEKSEIFDDQFSVERPDGSNFTLKIRSTKLEDSAMYFCASREGLAETQYFGPGTRLLVL.

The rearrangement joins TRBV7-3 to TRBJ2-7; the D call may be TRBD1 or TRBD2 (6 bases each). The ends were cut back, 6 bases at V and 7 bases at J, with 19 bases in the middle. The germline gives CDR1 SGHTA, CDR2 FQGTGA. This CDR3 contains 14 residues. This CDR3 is CASSPAGGLGEQYF. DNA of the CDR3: TGTGCCAGCAGTCCCGCTGGGGGGCTGGGGGAGCAGTACTTC.

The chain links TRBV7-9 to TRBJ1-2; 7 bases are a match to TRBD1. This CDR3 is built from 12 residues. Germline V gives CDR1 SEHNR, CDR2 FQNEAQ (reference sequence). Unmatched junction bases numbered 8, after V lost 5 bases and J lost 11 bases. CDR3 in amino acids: CASSPHRGGYTF. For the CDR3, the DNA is TGTGCCAGCAGCCCTCACAGGGGTGGTTACACCTTC.

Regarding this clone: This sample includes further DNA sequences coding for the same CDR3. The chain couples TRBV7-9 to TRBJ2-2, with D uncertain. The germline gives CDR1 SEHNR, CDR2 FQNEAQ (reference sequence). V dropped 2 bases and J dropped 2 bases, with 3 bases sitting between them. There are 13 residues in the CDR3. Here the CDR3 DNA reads TGTGCCAGCAGCTTACGAAACACCGGGGAGCTGTTTTTT. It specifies CASSLRNTGELFF.

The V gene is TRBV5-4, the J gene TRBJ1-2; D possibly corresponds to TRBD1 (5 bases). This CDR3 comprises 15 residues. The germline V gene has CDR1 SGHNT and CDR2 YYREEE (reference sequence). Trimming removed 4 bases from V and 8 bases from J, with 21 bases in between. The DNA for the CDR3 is TGTGCCAGCAGCACACCTCGGGACCGCGGTGCAGGCTACACCTTC. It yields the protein CASSTPRDRGAGYTF.

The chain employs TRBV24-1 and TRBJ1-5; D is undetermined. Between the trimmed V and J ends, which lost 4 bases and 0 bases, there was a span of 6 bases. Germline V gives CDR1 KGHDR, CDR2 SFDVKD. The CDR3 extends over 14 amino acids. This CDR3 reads CATSDPYSNQPQHF. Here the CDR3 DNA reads TGTGCCACCAGTGACCCTTATAGCAATCAGCCCCAGCATTTT.

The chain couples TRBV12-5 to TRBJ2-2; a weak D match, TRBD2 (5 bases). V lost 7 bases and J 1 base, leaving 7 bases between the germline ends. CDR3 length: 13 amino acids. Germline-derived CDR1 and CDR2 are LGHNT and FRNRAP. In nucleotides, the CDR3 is TGTGCTAGTGAGGAGGAGAACACCGGGGAGCTGTTTTTT. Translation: CASEEENTGELFF.

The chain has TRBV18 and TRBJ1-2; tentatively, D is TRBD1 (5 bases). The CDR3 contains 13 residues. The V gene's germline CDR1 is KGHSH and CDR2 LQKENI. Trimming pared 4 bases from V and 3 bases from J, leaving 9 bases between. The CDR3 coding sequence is TGTGCCAGCTCACAGGGGAGGGACTATGGCTACACCTTC. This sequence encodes CASSQGRDYGYTF.

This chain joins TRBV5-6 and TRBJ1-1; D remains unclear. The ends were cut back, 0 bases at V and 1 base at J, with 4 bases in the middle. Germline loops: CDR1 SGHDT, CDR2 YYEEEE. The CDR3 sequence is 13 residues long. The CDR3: CASSLGRNTEAFF. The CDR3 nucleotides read TGTGCCAGCAGCTTGGGTAGGAACACTGAAGCTTTCTTT.

The CDR3 DNA sequence: TGCGCCAGCAGCTCGCGGGACATCCTCTCCTACGAGCAGTACTTC. It translates to CASSSRDILSYEQYF. The chain recombines TRBV5-1 with TRBJ2-7; D assignment may be TRBD1 or TRBD2 (6 bases each). From germline, CDR1 is SGHRS and CDR2 YFSETQ. Trimming took off 3 bases at V and 0 bases at J, with 13 bases between the two ends. The CDR3 contains 15 residues. The whole variable domain, remainder taken from reference TRBV5-1 and TRBJ2-7, is KAGVTQTPRYLIKTRGQQVTLSCSPISGHRSVSWYQQTPGQGLQFLFEYFSETQRNKGNFPGRFSGRQFSNSRSEMNVSTLELGDSALYLCASSSRDILSYEQYFGPGTRLTVT.

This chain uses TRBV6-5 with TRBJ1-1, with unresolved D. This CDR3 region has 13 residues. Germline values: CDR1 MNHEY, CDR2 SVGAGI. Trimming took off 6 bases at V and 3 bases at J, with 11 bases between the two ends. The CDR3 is CASSTHIDTEAFF. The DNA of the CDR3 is TGTGCCAGCAGCACCCATATAGACACTGAAGCTTTCTTT.

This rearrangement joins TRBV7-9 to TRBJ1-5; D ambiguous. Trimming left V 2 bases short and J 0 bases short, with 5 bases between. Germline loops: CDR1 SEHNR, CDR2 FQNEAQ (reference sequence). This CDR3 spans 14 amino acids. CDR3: CASSLMDSNQPQHF. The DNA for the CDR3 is TGTGCCAGCAGCTTAATGGATAGCAATCAGCCCCAGCATTTT.

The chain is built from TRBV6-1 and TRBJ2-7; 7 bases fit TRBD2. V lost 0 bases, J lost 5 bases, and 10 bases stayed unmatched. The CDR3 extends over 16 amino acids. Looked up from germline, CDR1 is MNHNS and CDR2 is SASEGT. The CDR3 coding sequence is TGTGCCAGCAGTGAAGCGCGGGGGACCTCCATTGACGAGCAGTACTTC. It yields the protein CASSEARGTSIDEQYF.

The DNA of the CDR3 is TGTGCCAGCAGCGTAGCTTCTGACGGACTCAGCTCTGGAAACACCATATATTTT. The encoded protein is CASSVASDGLSSGNTIYF. The V and J genes are TRBV9 and TRBJ1-3; D gene unclear. V lost 0 bases to trimming and J lost 0 bases, with 16 bases between them. CDR1 is SGDLS, CDR2 YYNGEE, per germline. This CDR3 is 18 amino acids long.

CDR3 loop: CASSLGQGPEAFF. In DNA form, the CDR3 reads TGCGCCAGCAGCTTGGGACAGGGCCCTGAAGCTTTCTTT. V usage is TRBV5-1 and J usage is TRBJ1-1; TRBD1 matches 7 bases. CDR3 size: 13 residues. CDR1 and CDR2 (germline): SGHRS, YFSETQ. J gave up 6 bases and V 0 bases, and 2 bases lay outside the gene matches.

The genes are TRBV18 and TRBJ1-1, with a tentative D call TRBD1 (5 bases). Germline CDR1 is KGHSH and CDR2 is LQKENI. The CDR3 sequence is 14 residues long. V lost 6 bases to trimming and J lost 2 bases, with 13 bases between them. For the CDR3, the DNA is TGTGCCAGCTCTCCCTTGACAGCTAACACTGAAGCTTTCTTT. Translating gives CASSPLTANTEAFF.